Given below is one T cell receptor beta chain in context. What it recognizes is unknown. The assay was immunoSEQ multiplex PCR, and TCRdb's table has in-frame clones only and misses some. The repertoire holds 18,000 or so clones, with roughly 75% as singletons. The sample originates from a study of high-grade serous ovarian cancer treatment subgroups. Whole-study context: Each sample yielded on average roughly 8,200 unique TCR beta rearrangements from 13,000 or so reads.

Tumor samples were taken before definitive surgery or chemotherapy. Study results and caveats: The analyses considered CDR3 and ignored CDR1 and CDR2. These tumor repertoires lack spatial information from bulk sequencing.

The CDR3 length is 15 residues. Trimming stripped 0 bases from V and 4 bases from J, with 12 bases between. In germline, CDR1 is GTSNPN, CDR2 SVGIG (reference sequence). V and J are TRBV30 and TRBJ1-4; D possibly corresponds to TRBD1 (6 bases). The source is a human donor with high-grade serous ovarian cancer. Material: tumor tissue. CDR3 sequence reads: CAWSVPDRSNEKLFF. CDR3 sequence (DNA): TGTGCCTGGAGTGTACCGGACAGAAGTAATGAAAAACTGTTTTTT.